The 6 T cell receptor beta chains in this list originate from one sample, sequenced in a study of blood T cell repertoires in COVID-19. The data were produced by immunoSEQ multiplex PCR, yet TCRdb's version contains in-frame clones alone and is incomplete. The repertoire consists of roughly 250,000 clones, with 86% occurring once and the leading ten covering roughly 3.3%. Sequenced input: PBMCs or T cells enriched from blood (not recorded which). These receptors were obtained from a woman aged 40-49 years with acute COVID-19.

The chain combines TRBV28 with TRBJ1-2; possibly TRBD1 for D (5 bases). The CDR3 runs 15 residues. V lost 5 bases and J lost 0, with 13 bases in between. Germline V gene lookup returns CDR1 MDHEN and CDR2 SYDVKM. Here the CDR3 DNA reads TGTGCCAGCAGTCCCCAGGGTATATCTAACTATGGCTACACCTTC. Its translation is CASSPQGISNYGYTF.

This clone has only one observation. The V gene is TRBV5-1, the J gene TRBJ2-1; D perhaps matches TRBD2 (5 bases). The length of the CDR3 is 11 residues. The germline V gene encodes CDR1 SGHRS and CDR2 YFSETQ. Trimming stripped 3 bases from V and 9 bases from J, with 7 bases between. CDR3 nucleotides: TGCGCCAGCAGCTCCGGGGTTGAGCAGTTCTTC. This translates into CASSSGVEQFF.

The chain links TRBV25-1 to TRBJ1-5, with D unclear. Trimming removed 2 bases at V and 2 bases at J, with 4 bases between. The CDR3 consists of 13 residues. Germline values: CDR1 MGHDK, CDR2 SYGVNS. In nucleotides, the CDR3 is TGTGCCAGCAGTGAACGTGGCAATCAGCCCCAGCATTTT. Translation gives CASSERGNQPQHF.

The rearrangement joins TRBV6-1 to TRBJ1-5; D not certain. This CDR3 is 12 amino acids long. In germline, CDR1 is MNHNS, CDR2 SASEGT. Trimming took off 0 bases at V and 5 bases at J, with 2 bases between the two ends. The CDR3 sequence: CASSEAYQPQHF. CDR3 DNA sequence: TGTGCCAGCAGTGAAGCCTATCAGCCCCAGCATTTT.

The chain couples TRBV9 to TRBJ1-2, with 9 bases that match TRBD1. Unmatched junction bases numbered 17, after V lost 4 bases and J lost 4 bases. The CDR3 has 18 amino acids. Germline assignment: CDR1 SGDLS and CDR2 YYNGEE. The CDR3 spells CASSPSGNRGPGFYGYTF. The DNA for the CDR3 is TGTGCCAGCAGCCCATCGGGAAACAGGGGGCCAGGCTTCTATGGCTACACCTTC.

Comments on this clone: In the same sample, other DNA sequences code for this CDR3. This chain joins TRBV10-3 and TRBJ2-7; 11 bases line up with TRBD1. After removal of 5 bases from V and 7 bases from J, the junction contained 4 bases not matched to a gene. The CDR3 sequence is 13 residues long. Germline CDR1 reads ENHRY; CDR2 reads SYGVKD. This CDR3 reads CAISPGQGGEQYF. As DNA, the CDR3 is TGTGCCATCAGTCCGGGACAGGGGGGTGAGCAGTACTTC.